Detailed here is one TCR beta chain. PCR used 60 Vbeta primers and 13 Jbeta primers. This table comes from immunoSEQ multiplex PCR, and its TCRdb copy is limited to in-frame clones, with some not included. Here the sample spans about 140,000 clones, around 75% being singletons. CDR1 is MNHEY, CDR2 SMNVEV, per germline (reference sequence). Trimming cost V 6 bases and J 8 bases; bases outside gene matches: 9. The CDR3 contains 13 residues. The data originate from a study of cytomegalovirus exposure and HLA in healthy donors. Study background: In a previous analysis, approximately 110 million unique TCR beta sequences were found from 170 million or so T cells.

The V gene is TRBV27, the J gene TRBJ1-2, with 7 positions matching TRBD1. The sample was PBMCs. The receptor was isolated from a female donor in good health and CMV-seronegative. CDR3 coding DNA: TGTGCCAGCAGCCGACAGGGCCCCTGGGGCTACACCTTC. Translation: CASSRQGPWGYTF.